This T cell receptor (beta chain) was captured by sequencing in a study of blood T cell repertoires in COVID-19. This clone was seen at least ten times. The V end was cut by 7 bases, the J end by 6 bases, with 15 bases between. Germline-derived CDR1 and CDR2 are LNHDA and SQIVND (reference sequence). This CDR3 has 13 residues. This table comes from immunoSEQ multiplex PCR, and its TCRdb copy is limited to in-frame clones, with some not included. The sample has 170,000 or so clones, about 82% seen once; the top ten hold around 7%. The sequence was obtained from a man in his 70s with active or convalescent COVID-19. The chain combines TRBV19 with TRBJ1-2, with a tentative D call TRBD1 (5 bases). Source material: peripheral blood. DNA of the CDR3: TGTGCCAGTAATAAACAGGAGGGAGATGGCTACACCTTC. Residues: CASNKQEGDGYTF.